This entry describes one T cell receptor beta chain. What it binds is unknown. Blood CD8+ and CD4+ T cells underwent high-throughput TCR beta sequencing. Negative isolation was used for CD8+ and CD4+ T cells and FACS enrichment for TEMRA cells. This sample is drawn from a study of CD8 T cells in Susac syndrome. Study results and limitations: Regarding the TCR sequencing and HLA analysis, the study admitted that a relatively small number of individuals were involved.

J was trimmed by 6 bases and V by 1 base; bases with no gene match: 6. The CDR3 runs 15 residues. Germline assignment: CDR1 SGHRS and CDR2 YFSETQ. An input of about 0.5 to 1 ug of RNA was subjected to reverse transcription using random hexamers. Across 54 Vbeta and 13 Jbeta, immunoSEQ multiplex PCR amplified TCR beta CDR3. From the immunoSEQ multiplex PCR reads, TCRdb called clonotypes with MiXCR, one entry per CDR3 protein. The data hold 180,000 or so distinct CDR3 sequences, with about 95% observed a single time. This sequence joins TRBV5-1 and TRBJ2-7, with 11 nucleotides matching TRBD2. The sample taken for sequencing was CD4+ T cells from PBMCs. This TCR was sampled from a human donor in good health. The CDR3 region is CASSLITSGSGEQYF. The CDR3 nucleotides are TGCGCCAGCAGCTTGATCACTAGCGGGAGTGGCGAGCAGTACTTC.